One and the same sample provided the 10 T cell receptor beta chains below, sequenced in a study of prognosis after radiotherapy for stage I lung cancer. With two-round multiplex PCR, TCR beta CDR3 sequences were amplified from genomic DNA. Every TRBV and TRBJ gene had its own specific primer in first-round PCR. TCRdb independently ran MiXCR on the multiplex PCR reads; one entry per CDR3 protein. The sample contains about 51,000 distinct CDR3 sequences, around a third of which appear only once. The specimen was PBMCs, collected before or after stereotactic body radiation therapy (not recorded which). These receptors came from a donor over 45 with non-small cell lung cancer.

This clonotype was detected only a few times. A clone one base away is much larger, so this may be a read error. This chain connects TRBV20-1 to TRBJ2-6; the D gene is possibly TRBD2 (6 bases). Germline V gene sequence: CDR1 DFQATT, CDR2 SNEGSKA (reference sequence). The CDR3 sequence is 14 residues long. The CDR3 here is CSASAGTGSNVLTF. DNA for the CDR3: TGCAGTGCTAGCGCGGGGACTGGGTCCAACGTCCTGACTTTC.

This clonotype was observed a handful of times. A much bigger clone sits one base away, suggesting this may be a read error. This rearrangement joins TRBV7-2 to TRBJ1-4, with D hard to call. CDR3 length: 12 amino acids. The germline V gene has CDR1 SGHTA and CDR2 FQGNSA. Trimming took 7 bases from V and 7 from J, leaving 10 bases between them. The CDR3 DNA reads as TGTGCCAGCATGAGGGTAGGTGAAAAACTGTTTTTT. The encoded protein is CASMRVGEKLFF.

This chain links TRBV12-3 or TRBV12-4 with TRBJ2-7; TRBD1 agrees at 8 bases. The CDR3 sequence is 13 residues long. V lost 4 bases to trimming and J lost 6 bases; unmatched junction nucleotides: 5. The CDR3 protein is CASSSQGAVEQYF. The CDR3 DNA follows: TGTGCCAGCAGTTCCCAGGGGGCGGTCGAGCAGTACTTC.

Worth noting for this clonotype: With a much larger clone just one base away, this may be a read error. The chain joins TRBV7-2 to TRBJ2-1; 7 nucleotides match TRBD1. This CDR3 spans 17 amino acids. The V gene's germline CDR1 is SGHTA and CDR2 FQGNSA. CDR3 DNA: TGTGCCAGCATCTTAAGACAGGGAAGTGTGTCTACGAATGGGCAGTTCTTC. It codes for CASILRQGSVSTNGQFF.

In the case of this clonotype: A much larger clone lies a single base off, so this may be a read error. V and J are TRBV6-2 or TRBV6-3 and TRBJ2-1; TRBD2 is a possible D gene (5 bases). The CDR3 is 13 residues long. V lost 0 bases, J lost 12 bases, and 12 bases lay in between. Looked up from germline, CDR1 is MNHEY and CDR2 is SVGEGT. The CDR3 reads CASSYSGATRQFF. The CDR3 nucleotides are TGTGCCAGCAGTTACTCGGGAGCCACTCGGCAGTTCTTC.

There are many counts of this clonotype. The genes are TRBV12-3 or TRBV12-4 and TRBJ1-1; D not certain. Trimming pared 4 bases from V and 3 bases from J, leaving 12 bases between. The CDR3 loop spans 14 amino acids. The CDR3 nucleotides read TGTGCCAGCAGTTCGTTTGGAGACGACACTGAAGCTTTCTTT. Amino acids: CASSSFGDDTEAFF.

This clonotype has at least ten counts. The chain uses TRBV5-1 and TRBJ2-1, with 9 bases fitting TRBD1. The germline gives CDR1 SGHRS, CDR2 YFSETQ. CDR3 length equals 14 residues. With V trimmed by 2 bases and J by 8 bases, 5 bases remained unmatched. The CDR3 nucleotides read TGCGCCAGCAGCTTACAGGGGGCGCGCCATGAGCAGTTCTTC. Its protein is CASSLQGARHEQFF.

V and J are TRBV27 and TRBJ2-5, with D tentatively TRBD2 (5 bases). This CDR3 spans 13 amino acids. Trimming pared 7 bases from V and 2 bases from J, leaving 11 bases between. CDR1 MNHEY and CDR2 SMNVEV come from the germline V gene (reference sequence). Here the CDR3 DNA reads TGTGCCAGCATAGCCCGGGGACAAGAGACCCAGTACTTC. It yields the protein CASIARGQETQYF.

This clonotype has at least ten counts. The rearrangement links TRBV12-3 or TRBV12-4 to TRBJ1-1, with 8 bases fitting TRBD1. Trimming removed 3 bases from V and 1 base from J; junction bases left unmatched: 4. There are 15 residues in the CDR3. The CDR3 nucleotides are TGTGCCAGCAGTTTCTCCGGGACAGGGAACACTGAAGCTTTCTTT. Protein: CASSFSGTGNTEAFF.

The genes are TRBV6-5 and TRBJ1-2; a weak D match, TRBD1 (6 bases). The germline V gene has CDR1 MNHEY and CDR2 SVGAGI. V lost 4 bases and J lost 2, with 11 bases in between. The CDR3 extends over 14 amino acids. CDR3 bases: TGTGCCAGCAGTTTGTACAGGGAAAACTATGGCTACACCTTC. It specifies CASSLYRENYGYTF.